This T cell receptor (beta chain) was retrieved from a study of spatial heterogeneity in lung cancer (dated by TCRdb to the late 2010s). Background on the whole study: Beta-chain transcripts were consistently detected in greater numbers than alpha-chain transcripts, which likely reflects a higher abundance of beta-chain transcripts. In tumor regions, TCR transcript counts showed a strong correlation with a T cell transcriptional module score from matched bulk RNA-seq. In the raw uncorrected reads, each unique combination of TCR and UMI appeared more than ten times on average. TCR alpha and beta repertoires were quantitatively compared across multiple tumor regions, matched nontumor lung and blood in non-small cell lung cancer. Nonsynonymous mutation counts, determined by whole-exome sequencing of tumor tissue, were related to TCR repertoire features. At surgery, fewer than 250 tumor regions, 61 to 65 matched nontumor lung samples and 45 to 60 PBMC samples were TCR-sequenced for both alpha and beta chains.

In the case of this clonotype: The antigen it binds to is not known. The junction and the germline gene differ at one end; a read error may be behind it.

In light of the paper, this sample's time point label describes: sample taken at primary tumor resection. Donors were some 78 patients with early-stage, untreated non-small cell lung cancer from the lung TRACERx cohort. TCR sequencing used whole RNA extracted from tumor and nontumor lung tissue, or from cryopreserved PBMC samples, without cell sorting. A patient was chosen for TCR sequencing only when enough RNA was available from at least two tumor regions. Before being selected, tumor and adjacent nontumor lung specimens were reviewed by a lung pathologist. In the germline V gene, CDR1 corresponds to SQVTM and CDR2 to ANQGSEA. Taken from cysteine to phenylalanine, the CDR3 has 13 residues. The entry retains the CDR3 DNA only, 39 bases that are in frame from base 1. General findings and caveats noted by the study authors: TCR-seq was estimated to cover only approximately 6.3% of tumor T cells for alpha chains and 13% for beta chains. Counts of ubiquitous and regional expanded TCRs correlated with counts of ubiquitous and regional nonsynonymous mutations, respectively. The tumor nonsynonymous mutation count correlated with the number of expanded alpha and beta TCRs within the tumor. Additional single-cell paired TCR alpha and beta sequencing was considered necessary to confirm, at a functional level, the hypothesis that regional TCRs recognize regional mutations.

Libraries were prepared through 5' RACE. Instrument used: NextSeq 500. To allow correction of PCR and sequencing errors, the TCR library protocol tagged every TCR cDNA molecule with a unique molecular identifier. Per the source publication's procedure: Decombinator tools were used for TCR identification, UMI-based error correction and CDR3 extraction. TCRs above a frequency of 2 per 1,000, corresponding to the top 1% of the tumor frequency distribution, were defined as expanded. Expanded tumor TCRs statistically deemed absent (corrected P<0.05) from at least one tumor region were classed as regional, and all other expanded tumor TCRs were classed as ubiquitous. Rényi diversity was computed with the R vegan package after subsampling each repertoire 100 times to 5,000 TCRs. To build CDR3 similarity networks, amino acid triplet string-kernel similarity was used, and CDR3s were connected when their pairwise similarity was above 0.82. Clones were called with MiXCR by TCRdb after fastp trimmed the public reads at Q25, and only in-frame beta chains were retained. Each CDR3 protein appears once, grouped with its most common genes and DNA. V and J calls and clone size were set by TCRdb, not the authors. The sample data list several thousand distinct CDR3 sequences, and 30% to 35% of these were observed just once. The ten largest make up roughly 15% of the sample.

The chain employs TRBV29-1 and TRBJ2-3, with no D gene named confidently. The sequencing used lung tumor tissue, collected at surgery. This sequence was found in a male donor with early-stage non-small cell lung cancer. The CDR3 sequence is CSVEGSGTDTQYF. Here is the DNA: TGCAGCGTGGAAGGTTCGGGCACAGATACGCAGTATTTT.